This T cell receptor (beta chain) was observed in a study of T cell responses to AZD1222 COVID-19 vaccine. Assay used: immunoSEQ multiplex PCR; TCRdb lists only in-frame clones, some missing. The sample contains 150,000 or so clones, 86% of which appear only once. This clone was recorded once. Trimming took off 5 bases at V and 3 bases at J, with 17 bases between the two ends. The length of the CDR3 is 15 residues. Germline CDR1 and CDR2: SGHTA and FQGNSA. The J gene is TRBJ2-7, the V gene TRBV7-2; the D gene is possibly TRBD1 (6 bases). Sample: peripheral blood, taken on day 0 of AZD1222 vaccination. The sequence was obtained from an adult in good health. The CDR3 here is CASSLRIGQNYEQYF. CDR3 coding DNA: TGTGCCAGCAGCCTTCGGATAGGACAGAACTACGAGCAGTACTTC.